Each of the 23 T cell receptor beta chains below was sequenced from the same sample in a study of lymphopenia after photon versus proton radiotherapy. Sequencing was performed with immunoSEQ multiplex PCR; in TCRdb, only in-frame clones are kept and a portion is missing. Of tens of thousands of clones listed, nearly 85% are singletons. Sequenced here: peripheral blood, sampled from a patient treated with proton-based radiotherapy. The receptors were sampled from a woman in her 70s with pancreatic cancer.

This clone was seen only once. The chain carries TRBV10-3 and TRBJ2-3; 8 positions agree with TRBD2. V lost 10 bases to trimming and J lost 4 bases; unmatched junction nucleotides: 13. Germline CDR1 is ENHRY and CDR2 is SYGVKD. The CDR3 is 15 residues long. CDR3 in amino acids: CATHQREPTADTQYF. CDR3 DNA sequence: TGTGCCACCCACCAGCGGGAGCCGACCGCAGATACGCAGTATTTT.

CDR3 region: CASSSAGTYGNTIYF. CDR3 nucleotide sequence: TGTGCCAGCAGTTCGGCAGGGACTTACGGAAACACCATATATTTT. The gene calls are TRBV28 and TRBJ1-3; D possibly corresponds to TRBD1 (5 bases). Germline V gene data show CDR1 as MDHEN and CDR2 as SYDVKM. This CDR3 contains 15 residues. V was pared by 4 bases and J by 4 bases, with 14 bases between.

The CDR3 protein is CASSQGVGRGAQAFF. The CDR3, as DNA: TGCGCCAGCAGCCAAGGAGTTGGCAGGGGGGCGCAGGCTTTCTTT. This sequence joins TRBV4-3 and TRBJ1-1; 7 positions match TRBD1. Germline CDR1 reads LGHNA; CDR2 reads YSLEER. After removal of 1 base from V and 11 bases from J, the junction contained 13 bases not matched to a gene. The CDR3 extends over 15 amino acids.

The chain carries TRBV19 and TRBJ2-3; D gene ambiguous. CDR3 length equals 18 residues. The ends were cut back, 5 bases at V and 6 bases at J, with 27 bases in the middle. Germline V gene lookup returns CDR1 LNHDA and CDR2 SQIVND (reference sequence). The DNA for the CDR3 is TGTGCCAGTAGTGGCGGATTTAGACGGAGTTCTCGTGTTGATACGCAGTATTTT. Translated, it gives CASSGGFRRSSRVDTQYF. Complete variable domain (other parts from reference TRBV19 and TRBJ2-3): DGGITQSPKYLFRKEGQNVTLSCEQNLNHDAMYWYRQDPGQGLRLIYYSQIVNDFQKGDIAEGYSVSREKKESFPLTVTSAQKNPTAFYLCASSGGFRRSSRVDTQYFGPGTRLTVL.

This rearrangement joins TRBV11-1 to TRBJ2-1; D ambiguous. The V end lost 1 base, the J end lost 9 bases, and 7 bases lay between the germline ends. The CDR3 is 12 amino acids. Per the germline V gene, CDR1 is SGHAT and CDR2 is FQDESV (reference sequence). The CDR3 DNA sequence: TGTGCCAGCAGCTTAGAGGAGTTTGAGCAGTTCTTC. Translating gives CASSLEEFEQFF.

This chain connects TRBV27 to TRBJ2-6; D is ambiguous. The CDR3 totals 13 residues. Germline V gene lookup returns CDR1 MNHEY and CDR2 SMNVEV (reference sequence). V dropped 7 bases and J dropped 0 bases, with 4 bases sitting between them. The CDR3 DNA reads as TGTGCCAGCAAGGTCTCTGGGGCCAACGTCCTGACTTTC. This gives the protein CASKVSGANVLTF.

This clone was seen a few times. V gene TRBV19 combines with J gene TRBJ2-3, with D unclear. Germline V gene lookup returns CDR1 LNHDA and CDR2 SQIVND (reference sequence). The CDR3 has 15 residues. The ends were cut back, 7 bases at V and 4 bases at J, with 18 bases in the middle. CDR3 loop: CASKELYHGPDTQYF. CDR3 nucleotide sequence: TGTGCCAGTAAGGAGCTCTACCATGGCCCAGATACGCAGTATTTT.

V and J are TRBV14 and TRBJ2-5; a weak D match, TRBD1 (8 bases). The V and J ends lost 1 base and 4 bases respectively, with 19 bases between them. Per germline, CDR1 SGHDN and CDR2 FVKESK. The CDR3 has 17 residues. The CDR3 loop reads CASSQVPTGGVRETQYF. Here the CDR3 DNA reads TGTGCCAGCAGCCAAGTCCCCACAGGGGGGGTCCGAGAGACCCAGTACTTC.

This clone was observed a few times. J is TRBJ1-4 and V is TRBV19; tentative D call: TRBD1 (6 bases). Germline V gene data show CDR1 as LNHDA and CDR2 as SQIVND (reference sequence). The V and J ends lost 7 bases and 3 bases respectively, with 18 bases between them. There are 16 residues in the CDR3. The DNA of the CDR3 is TGTGCCAGTACCACACAGGGCAAGACCTCTAATGAAAAACTGTTTTTT. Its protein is CASTTQGKTSNEKLFF. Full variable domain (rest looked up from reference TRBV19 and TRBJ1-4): DGGITQSPKYLFRKEGQNVTLSCEQNLNHDAMYWYRQDPGQGLRLIYYSQIVNDFQKGDIAEGYSVSREKKESFPLTVTSAQKNPTAFYLCASTTQGKTSNEKLFFGSGTQLSVL.

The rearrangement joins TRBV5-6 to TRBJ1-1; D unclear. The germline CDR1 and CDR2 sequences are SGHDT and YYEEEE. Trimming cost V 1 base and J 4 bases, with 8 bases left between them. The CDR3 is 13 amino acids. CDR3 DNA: TGTGCCAGCAGCTTGCGGGGAAGCACTGAAGCTTTCTTT. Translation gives CASSLRGSTEAFF. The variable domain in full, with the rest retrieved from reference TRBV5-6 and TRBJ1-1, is DAGVTQSPTHLIKTRGQQVTLRCSPKSGHDTVSWYQQALGQGPQFIFQYYEEEERQRGNFPDRFSGHQFPNYSSELNVNALLLGDSALYLCASSLRGSTEAFFGQGTRLTVV.

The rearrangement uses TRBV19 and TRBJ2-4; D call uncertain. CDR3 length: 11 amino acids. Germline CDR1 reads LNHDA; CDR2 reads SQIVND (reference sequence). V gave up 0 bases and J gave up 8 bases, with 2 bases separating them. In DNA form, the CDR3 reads TGTGCCAGTAGTATAGAAGACATTCAGTACTTC. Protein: CASSIEDIQYF.

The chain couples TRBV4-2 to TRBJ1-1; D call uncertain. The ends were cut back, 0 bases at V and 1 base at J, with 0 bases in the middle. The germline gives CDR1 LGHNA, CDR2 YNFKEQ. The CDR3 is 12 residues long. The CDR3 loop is CASSQENTEAFF. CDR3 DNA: TGTGCCAGCAGCCAAGAGAACACTGAAGCTTTCTTT.

The DNA for the CDR3 is TGTGCCAGCAGCTTAGGACTAGCGGGAGGGCATGAGCAGTTCTTC. This gives the protein CASSLGLAGGHEQFF. The J gene is TRBJ2-1, the V gene TRBV11-2, with 14 positions matching TRBD2. This CDR3 contains 15 residues. Germline V lookup: CDR1 SGHAT, CDR2 FQNNGV. V gave up 1 base and J gave up 8 bases; unmatched junction bases: 1.

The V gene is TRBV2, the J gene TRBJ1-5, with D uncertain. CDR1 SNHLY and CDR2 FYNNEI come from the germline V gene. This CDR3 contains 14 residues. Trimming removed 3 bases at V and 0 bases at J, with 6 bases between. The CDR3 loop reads CASSERNSNQPQHF. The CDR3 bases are TGTGCCAGCAGTGAGAGAAATAGCAATCAGCCCCAGCATTTT.

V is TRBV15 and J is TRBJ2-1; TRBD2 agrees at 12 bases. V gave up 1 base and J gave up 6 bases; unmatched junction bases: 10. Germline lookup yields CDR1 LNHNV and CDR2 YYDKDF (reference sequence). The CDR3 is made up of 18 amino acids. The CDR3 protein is CATSRASGTSGSPNEQFF. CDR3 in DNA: TGTGCCACCAGCAGAGCCTCTGGGACTAGCGGGTCCCCCAATGAGCAGTTCTTC.

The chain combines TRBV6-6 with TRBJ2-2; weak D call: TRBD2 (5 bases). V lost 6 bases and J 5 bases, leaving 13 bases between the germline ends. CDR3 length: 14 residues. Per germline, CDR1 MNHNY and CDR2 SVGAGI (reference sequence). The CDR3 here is CASSPHEGTGELFF. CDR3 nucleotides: TGTGCCAGCAGCCCCCACGAGGGAACCGGGGAGCTGTTTTTT.

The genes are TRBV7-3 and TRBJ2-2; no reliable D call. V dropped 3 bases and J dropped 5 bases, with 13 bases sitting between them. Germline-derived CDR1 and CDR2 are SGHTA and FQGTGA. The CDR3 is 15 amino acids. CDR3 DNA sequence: TGTGCCAGCAGCTTGTCTCTACTCACGACCGGGGAGCTGTTTTTT. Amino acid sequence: CASSLSLLTTGELFF.

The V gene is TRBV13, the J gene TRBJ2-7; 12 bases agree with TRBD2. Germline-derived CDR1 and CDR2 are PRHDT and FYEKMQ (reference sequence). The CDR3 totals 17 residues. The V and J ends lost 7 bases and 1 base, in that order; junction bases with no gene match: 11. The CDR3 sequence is CASKVTSGSGGSYEQYF. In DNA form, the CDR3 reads TGTGCCAGCAAAGTGACTAGCGGGAGTGGGGGGTCCTACGAGCAGTACTTC.

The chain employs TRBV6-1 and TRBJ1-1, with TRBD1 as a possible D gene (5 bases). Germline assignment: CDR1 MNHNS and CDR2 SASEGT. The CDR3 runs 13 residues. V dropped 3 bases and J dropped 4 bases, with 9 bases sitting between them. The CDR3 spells CASSDGGGTEAFF. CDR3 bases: TGTGCCAGCAGTGACGGGGGAGGCACTGAAGCTTTCTTT.

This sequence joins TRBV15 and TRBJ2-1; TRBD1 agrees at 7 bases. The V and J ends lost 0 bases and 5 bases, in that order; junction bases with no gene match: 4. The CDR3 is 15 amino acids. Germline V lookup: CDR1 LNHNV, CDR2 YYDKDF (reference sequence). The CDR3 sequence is CATSREQGRNNEQFF. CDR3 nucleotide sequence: TGTGCCACCAGCAGAGAACAGGGGCGGAACAATGAGCAGTTCTTC. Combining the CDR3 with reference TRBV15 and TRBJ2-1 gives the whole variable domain DAMVIQNPRYQVTQFGKPVTLSCSQTLNHNVMYWYQQKSSQAPKLLFHYYDKDFNNEADTPDNFQSRRPNTSFCFLDIRSPGLGDTAMYLCATSREQGRNNEQFFGPGTRLTVL.

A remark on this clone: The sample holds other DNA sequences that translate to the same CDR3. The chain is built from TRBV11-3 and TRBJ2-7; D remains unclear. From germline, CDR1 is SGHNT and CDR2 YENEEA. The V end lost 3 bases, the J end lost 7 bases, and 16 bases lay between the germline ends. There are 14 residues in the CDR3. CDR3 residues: CASSFGTPLREQYF. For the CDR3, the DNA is TGTGCCAGCAGCTTCGGTACACCGCTACGGGAGCAGTACTTC. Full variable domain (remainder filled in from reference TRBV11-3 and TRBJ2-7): EAGVVQSPRYKIIEKKQPVAFWCNPISGHNTLYWYLQNLGQGPELLIRYENEEAVDDSQLPKDRFSAERLKGVDSTLKIQPAELGDSAVYLCASSFGTPLREQYFGPGTRLTVT.

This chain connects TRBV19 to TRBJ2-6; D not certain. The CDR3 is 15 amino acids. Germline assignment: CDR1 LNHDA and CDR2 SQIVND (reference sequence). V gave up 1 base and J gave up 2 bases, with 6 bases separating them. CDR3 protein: CASSIAAAGANVLTF. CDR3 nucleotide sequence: TGTGCCAGTAGTATAGCGGCGGCTGGGGCCAACGTCCTGACTTTC. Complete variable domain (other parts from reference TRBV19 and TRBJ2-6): DGGITQSPKYLFRKEGQNVTLSCEQNLNHDAMYWYRQDPGQGLRLIYYSQIVNDFQKGDIAEGYSVSREKKESFPLTVTSAQKNPTAFYLCASSIAAAGANVLTFGAGSRLTVL.

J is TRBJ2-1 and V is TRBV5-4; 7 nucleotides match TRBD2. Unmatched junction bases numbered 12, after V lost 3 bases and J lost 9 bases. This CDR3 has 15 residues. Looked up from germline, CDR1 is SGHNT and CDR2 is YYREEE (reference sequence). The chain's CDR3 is CASSYGGSRVSEQFF. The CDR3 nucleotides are TGTGCCAGCAGCTACGGCGGGAGCCGGGTGTCTGAGCAGTTCTTC.